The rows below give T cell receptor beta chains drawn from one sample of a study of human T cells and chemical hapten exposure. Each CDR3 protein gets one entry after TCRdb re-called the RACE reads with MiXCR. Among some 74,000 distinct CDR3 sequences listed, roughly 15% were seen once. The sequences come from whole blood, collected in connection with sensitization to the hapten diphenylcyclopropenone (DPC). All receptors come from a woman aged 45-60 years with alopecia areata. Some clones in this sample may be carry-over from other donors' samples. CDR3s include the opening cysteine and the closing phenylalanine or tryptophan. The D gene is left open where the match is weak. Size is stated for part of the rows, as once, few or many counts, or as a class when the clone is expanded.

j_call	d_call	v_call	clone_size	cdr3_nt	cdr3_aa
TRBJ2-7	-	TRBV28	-	TGTGCCAGCAGTTTCCCAGGGGACGTCTCCTACGAGCAGTACTTC	CASSFPGDVSYEQYF
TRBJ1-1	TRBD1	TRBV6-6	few	TGTGCCAGCAGACGACAGGGGGCAGACACTGAAGCTTTCTTT	CASRRQGADTEAFF
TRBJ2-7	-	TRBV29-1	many	TGCAGCGTTGAAGATTCTCCGAGGAGACAGGAGTACTTC	CSVEDSPRRQEYF
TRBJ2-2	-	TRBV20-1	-	TGCAGCGGAGGGCAACCGAACACCGGGGAGCTGTTTTTT	CSGGQPNTGELFF
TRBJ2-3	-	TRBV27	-	TGTGCCAGCAGTTCATCCCCGGGCAGGGGCACAGATACGCAGTATTTT	CASSSSPGRGTDTQYF
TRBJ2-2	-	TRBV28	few	TGTGCCAGCAGATACAGGGTGAGGAACACCGGGGAGCTGTTTTTT	CASRYRVRNTGELFF
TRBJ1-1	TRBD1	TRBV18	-	TGTGCCAGCTCACAGGGGGCGCGAACTGAAGCTTTCTTT	CASSQGARTEAFF
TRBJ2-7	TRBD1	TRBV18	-	TGTGCCAGCTCTCTGACCTTATCGGGACAGGCACGGGGGCACGAGCAGTACTTC	CASSLTLSGQARGHEQYF
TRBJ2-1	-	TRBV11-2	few	TGTGCCAGCAGCTTAGAGAGGACATACTCCTACAATGAGCAGTTCTTC	CASSLERTYSYNEQFF
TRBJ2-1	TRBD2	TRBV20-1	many	TGCAGTGCTAGAAGGGCGGGAGGTGTCGATGAGCAGTTCTTC	CSARRAGGVDEQFF
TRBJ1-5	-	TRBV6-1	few	TGTGCCAGCAGTGAAGTAGGAGGGCTTCAGCCCCAGCATTTT	CASSEVGGLQPQHF
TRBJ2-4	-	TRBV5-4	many	TGTGCCAGCAGCCTCATATCAGCCAAAAACATTCAGTACTTC	CASSLISAKNIQYF
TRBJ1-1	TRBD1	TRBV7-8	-	TGTGCCAGCAGGGACAGGGGAACCGAAGCTTTCTTT	CASRDRGTEAFF
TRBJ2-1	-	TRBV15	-	TGTGCCACCAGCAGAGGGGACCTGAACAATGAGCAGTTCTTC	CATSRGDLNNEQFF
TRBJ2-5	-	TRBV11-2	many	TGTGCCAGCAGCGCCGGGCGAGGCTTCGGGACCCAGTACTTC	CASSAGRGFGTQYF
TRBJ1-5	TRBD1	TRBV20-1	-	TGCAGTGCTGGCCGAACCGACAGGGGGAGCAATCAGCCCCAGCATTTT	CSAGRTDRGSNQPQHF
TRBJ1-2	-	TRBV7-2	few	TGTGCCAGCAGCTTTCTATCAACATCTGCTAACTATGGCTACACCTTC	CASSFLSTSANYGYTF
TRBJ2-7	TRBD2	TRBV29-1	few	TGCAGCGTTGAAACTAGCGGGGGCTTGGGCGAGCAGTACTTC	CSVETSGGLGEQYF
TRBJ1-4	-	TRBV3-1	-	TGTGCCAGCAGCGCTACAGGGATAGGGGAACTGTTTTTT	CASSATGIGELFF
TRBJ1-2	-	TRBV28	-	TGTGCCAGCACCGAGCAGGGGTTACAATATGGCTACACCTTC	CASTEQGLQYGYTF
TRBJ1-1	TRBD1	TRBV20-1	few	TGCAGTGCTAGCCGACAGGGGAATACTGAAGCTTTCTTT	CSASRQGNTEAFF
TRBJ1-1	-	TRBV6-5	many	TGTGCCAGCAGCAACAACAGGCCCCCAGGCGCTGAAGCTTTCTTT	CASSNNRPPGAEAFF
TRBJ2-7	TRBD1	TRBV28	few	TGTGCCAGCAGATTACAGGGGACCAACGAGCAGTACTTC	CASRLQGTNEQYF
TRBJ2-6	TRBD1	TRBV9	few	TGTGCCAGCAGCCCTCGGGACAGGCCCTCTGGGGCCAACGTCCTGACTTTC	CASSPRDRPSGANVLTF
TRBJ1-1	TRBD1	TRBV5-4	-	TGTGCCGAGAGGACAGGCTCGAAGAAGGACACTGAAGCTTTCTTT	CAERTGSKKDTEAFF
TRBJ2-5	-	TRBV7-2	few	TGTGCCAGCAGCTCCGCAAGTCAAGAGACCCAGTACTTC	CASSSASQETQYF
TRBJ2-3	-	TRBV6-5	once	TGTGCCAGCAGTTACGGGGCTACTAGCACAGATACGCAGTATTTT	CASSYGATSTDTQYF
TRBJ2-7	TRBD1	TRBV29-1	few	TGCAGCGTTGGACAGGGGACAGGATACTACGAGCAGTACTTC	CSVGQGTGYYEQYF
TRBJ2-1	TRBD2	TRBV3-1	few	TGTGCCAGCAGCCAAGCGACTAGCGGGACCGATGAGCAGTTCTTC	CASSQATSGTDEQFF
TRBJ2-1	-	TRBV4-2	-	TGTGCCAGCAGCCAAATATTTTATGAGCAGTTCTTC	CASSQIFYEQFF
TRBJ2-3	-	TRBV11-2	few	TGTGCCAGCAGCTTACCCCCTATCACTAGCACAGATACGCAGTATTTT	CASSLPPITSTDTQYF
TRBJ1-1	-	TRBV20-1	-	TGCAGTGCTAGTTATCACCAGGGAATGGCTGAAGCTTTCTTT	CSASYHQGMAEAFF
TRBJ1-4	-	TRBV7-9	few	TGTGCCAGCAGCCCCAATGCAGGACAGAGAAAACTGTTTTTT	CASSPNAGQRKLFF
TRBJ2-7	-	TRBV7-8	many	TGTGCCAGCAGCTTCAAGCGGGCCTACGAGCAGTACTTC	CASSFKRAYEQYF
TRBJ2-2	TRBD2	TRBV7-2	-	TGTGCCAGCAGTCGACCTGGCGGTAGCGGGAGGACCGGGGAGCTGTTTTTT	CASSRPGGSGRTGELFF